This TCR beta chain was sequenced during a study of blood T cell repertoires in COVID-19. On the study more broadly: Donors in the United States, Italy and Spain gave samples during acute or convalescent COVID-19. PBMCs, B-cell-depleted T cells, or T cells were the source of the cDNA or gDNA that made up the material.

Study processing details: Reference gene primer amplification gave estimated nucleated cell counts. Sequencing used immunoSEQ multiplex PCR; TCRdb keeps in-frame clones, though not all of them. V and J calls and clone size are those listed in that table; D and trimming were worked out from the DNA. This table holds some 100,000 clones, about nine tenths found once. The CDR3 covers 14 residues. Germline V lookup: CDR1 MDHEN, CDR2 SYDVKM. Trimming removed 3 bases at V and 4 bases at J, with 10 bases between. The genes are TRBV28 and TRBJ2-1; D not resolved. Sequences were obtained from peripheral blood. The clonotype originates from a man between 60 and 75 years old with acute or convalescent COVID-19. The CDR3 DNA reads as TGTGCCAGCAGTTTGGCAGGTCCATACAATGAGCAGTTCTTC. It is translated as CASSLAGPYNEQFF.